Listed below are T cell receptor beta chains from one sample, sequenced in a study of OX40 agonist ivuxolimab in advanced cancers. Measured with immunoSEQ multiplex PCR; TCRdb has only the in-frame clones, and not every one. The top ten clones hold about 68% of a sample with fewer than 15,000 clones, roughly 84% of them seen once. The material sequenced was CD4+ or CD8+ T cells sorted from blood, taken in a trial of the OX40 agonist ivuxolimab. The receptors shown here come from an adult with an advanced solid tumor such as melanoma, head and neck, liver or kidney cancer. Both conserved end residues are part of each CDR3. A D gene is named only where the DNA matches it firmly. For some rows the clone size is stated as once, few or many, or as a class when expanded; others skip it.

CDR3nt: TGTGCCAGCAGTGAAGACCGGGATCCCTACGAGCAGTACTTC
CDR3aa: CASSEDRDPYEQYF
v_gene: TRBV2
abundance: once
j_gene: TRBJ2-7
d_gene: NA

CDR3nt: TGCGCCAGCAGCAGTCAAGGCTACACCTTC
CDR3aa: CASSSQGYTF
v_gene: TRBV5-1
abundance: NA
j_gene: TRBJ1-2
d_gene: NA

CDR3nt: TGTGCCAGCAGACCCCTAGAGGAGAGATCCTACGAGCAGTACTTC
CDR3aa: CASRPLEERSYEQYF
v_gene: TRBV6-4
abundance: NA
j_gene: TRBJ2-7
d_gene: NA

CDR3nt: TGTGCCAGCAGTCAGGATGGACAGGGCAATCAGCCCCAGCATTTT
CDR3aa: CASSQDGQGNQPQHF
v_gene: TRBV6-5
abundance: NA
j_gene: TRBJ1-5
d_gene: TRBD1

CDR3nt: TGTGCCAGCAGTTACACAGGGTCCGGGGAGCTGTTTTTT
CDR3aa: CASSYTGSGELFF
v_gene: TRBV6-5
abundance: NA
j_gene: TRBJ2-2
d_gene: NA

CDR3nt: TGCGCCAGCAGCATAAACAGGGGGTGGATCGGGGAGCTGTTTTTT
CDR3aa: CASSINRGWIGELFF
v_gene: TRBV4-3
abundance: NA
j_gene: TRBJ2-2
d_gene: TRBD1

CDR3nt: TGCGCCAGCAGCCAAGACCCTAGCGGAGCCTACGAGCAGTACTTC
CDR3aa: CASSQDPSGAYEQYF
v_gene: TRBV4-3
abundance: few
j_gene: TRBJ2-7
d_gene: TRBD2

CDR3nt: TGTGCCAGCAGCCCGGTTCAGCGGGGGCCAACCTACGAGCAGTACTTC
CDR3aa: CASSPVQRGPTYEQYF
v_gene: TRBV7-3
abundance: NA
j_gene: TRBJ2-7
d_gene: TRBD2

CDR3nt: TGTGCCAGCAGCGTCGGAGTGGGCTACGAGCAGTACTTC
CDR3aa: CASSVGVGYEQYF
v_gene: TRBV6-6
abundance: few
j_gene: TRBJ2-7
d_gene: NA

CDR3nt: TGTGCCAGCAGTTATTCCCCGGAACACACCGGGGAGCTGTTTTTT
CDR3aa: CASSYSPEHTGELFF
v_gene: TRBV6-5
abundance: NA
j_gene: TRBJ2-2
d_gene: NA

CDR3nt: TGCAGCGTTGAACTAGGGATAGAAGAGACCCAGTACTTC
CDR3aa: CSVELGIEETQYF
v_gene: TRBV29-1
abundance: NA
j_gene: TRBJ2-5
d_gene: NA

CDR3nt: TGTGCCAGCAGAGCGGGACAGGGATTTCTCTACTCTGGAAAACTGTTTTTT
CDR3aa: CASRAGQGFLYSGKLFF
v_gene: TRBV2
abundance: once
j_gene: TRBJ1-4
d_gene: TRBD1

CDR3nt: TGTGCCAGCTCACTAAAAAGTCGTGGGTCTAACTATGGCTACACCTTC
CDR3aa: CASSLKSRGSNYGYTF
v_gene: TRBV18
abundance: once
j_gene: TRBJ1-2
d_gene: NA

CDR3nt: TGTGCCAGCCCCCGTGTCAGGGGGCAGAACAATGAGCAGTTCTTC
CDR3aa: CASPRVRGQNNEQFF
v_gene: TRBV2
abundance: NA
j_gene: TRBJ2-1
d_gene: TRBD1

CDR3nt: TGCGCCAGCAGCCAAGATCGAGGGGCCTACGAGCAGTACTTC
CDR3aa: CASSQDRGAYEQYF
v_gene: TRBV4-1
abundance: NA
j_gene: TRBJ2-7
d_gene: NA

CDR3nt: TGTGCCAGCAGCCCGGACAGGGGGCTTGACGAGCAGTACTTC
CDR3aa: CASSPDRGLDEQYF
v_gene: TRBV4-1
abundance: NA
j_gene: TRBJ2-7
d_gene: TRBD1

CDR3nt: TGTGCCAGCAGCGATACTAGCGGGAGGTCCCATGAGCAGTTCTTC
CDR3aa: CASSDTSGRSHEQFF
v_gene: TRBV2
abundance: NA
j_gene: TRBJ2-1
d_gene: TRBD2

CDR3nt: TGTGCCAGCAGCGTAGCCGGGTTCGAGAATGGCTACACCTTC
CDR3aa: CASSVAGFENGYTF
v_gene: TRBV9
abundance: NA
j_gene: TRBJ1-2
d_gene: NA

CDR3nt: TGCGCCAGCAGCCAAGGGTCGCTAGCGGCCTTATTGGCTGAGCAGTTCTTC
CDR3aa: CASSQGSLAALLAEQFF
v_gene: TRBV4-1
abundance: NA
j_gene: TRBJ2-1
d_gene: TRBD2

CDR3nt: TGTGCCAGCAGCTCACTAGGAGATACGCAGTATTTT
CDR3aa: CASSSLGDTQYF
v_gene: TRBV11-1
abundance: NA
j_gene: TRBJ2-3
d_gene: NA

CDR3nt: TGTGCCAGCAGCTTAACCGGCTTACGGACTAGCGGAAATAGCTCCTACAATGAGCAGTTCTTC
CDR3aa: CASSLTGLRTSGNSSYNEQFF
v_gene: TRBV7-3
abundance: NA
j_gene: TRBJ2-1
d_gene: TRBD2

CDR3nt: TGCGCCAGCAGCCCGGGACAGGGTCCCTACGAGCAGTACTTC
CDR3aa: CASSPGQGPYEQYF
v_gene: TRBV10-1
abundance: NA
j_gene: TRBJ2-7
d_gene: TRBD1

CDR3nt: TGTGCCAGCAGTTACTCGACAGGGGGGCGCTACACCTTC
CDR3aa: CASSYSTGGRYTF
v_gene: TRBV6-6
abundance: NA
j_gene: TRBJ1-2
d_gene: TRBD1

CDR3nt: TGTGCCAGCGTCCTGGGACAGGGACTGACTGGGGCCAACGTCCTGACTTTC
CDR3aa: CASVLGQGLTGANVLTF
v_gene: TRBV25-1
abundance: NA
j_gene: TRBJ2-6
d_gene: TRBD1

CDR3nt: TGTGCCTGGAGTACAGGGGGGGCCGGGGAGCTGTTTTTT
CDR3aa: CAWSTGGAGELFF
v_gene: TRBV30
abundance: NA
j_gene: TRBJ2-2
d_gene: NA

CDR3nt: TGTGCCAGCACTGAAACGACAGGGAACACTGAAGCTTTCTTT
CDR3aa: CASTETTGNTEAFF
v_gene: TRBV2
abundance: NA
j_gene: TRBJ1-1
d_gene: NA

CDR3nt: TGCGCCAGCAGCCAAGTGGGGAAGAGCTCCTACAATGAGCAGTTCTTC
CDR3aa: CASSQVGKSSYNEQFF
v_gene: TRBV4-1
abundance: NA
j_gene: TRBJ2-1
d_gene: NA